Below, 21 T cell receptor beta chains from the same sample are listed, as sequenced in a study of lymphopenia after photon versus proton radiotherapy. Sequencing was performed with immunoSEQ multiplex PCR; in TCRdb, only in-frame clones are kept and a portion is missing. The sample lists tens of thousands of clones; about 88% were seen once. Sequencing was performed on peripheral blood, taken from a patient treated with proton-based radiotherapy. Every receptor here comes from a man in his sixties with pancreatic cancer.

The rearrangement links TRBV6-4 to TRBJ2-2, with D possibly matching TRBD2 (6 bases). Germline values: CDR1 MRHNA, CDR2 SNTAGT. There are 14 residues in the CDR3. V lost 8 bases to trimming and J lost 3 bases, with 13 bases between them. CDR3 protein: CASSSREDTGELFF. CDR3 DNA: TGTGCCAGCTCCTCCAGGGAGGACACCGGGGAGCTGTTTTTT.

This clone came up a few times. The rearrangement links TRBV15 to TRBJ1-1; 7 positions match TRBD1. The trim removed 2 bases at V and 1 base at J, leaving 7 bases unmatched. CDR3 size: 16 residues. The germline V gene has CDR1 LNHNV and CDR2 YYDKDF (reference sequence). In DNA form, the CDR3 reads TGTGCCACCAGCAGAAGGGGCGGGACAGCGAACACTGAAGCTTTCTTT. This translates into CATSRRGGTANTEAFF.

This clone has more than one count but fewer than ten. V and J are TRBV4-3 and TRBJ1-4, with TRBD1 as a possible D gene (5 bases). Deletions cut 4 bases from V and 0 bases from J, with 15 bases between. This CDR3 is 17 amino acids long. The germline gives CDR1 LGHNA, CDR2 YSLEER. The CDR3 region has the DNA TGCGCCAGCAGCCCGACCTGGGGGACTGCAACTAATGAAAAACTGTTTTTT. Its translation is CASSPTWGTATNEKLFF.

The rearrangement links TRBV2 to TRBJ1-2, with D perhaps TRBD1 (5 bases). Germline V lookup: CDR1 SNHLY, CDR2 FYNNEI. The germline V and J ends were trimmed by 3 bases and 6 bases, with 11 bases remaining between them. There are 13 residues in the CDR3. The CDR3 here is CASSEGEPHGYTF. The CDR3 DNA reads as TGTGCCAGCAGTGAGGGGGAGCCCCATGGCTACACCTTC.

The chain links TRBV30 to TRBJ1-3, with 7 bases matching TRBD1. The CDR3 sequence is 15 residues long. The V and J ends lost 0 bases and 0 bases, in that order; junction bases with no gene match: 2. The V gene's germline CDR1 is GTSNPN and CDR2 SVGIG (reference sequence). The CDR3 DNA is TGTGCCTGGAGTGTGACAGGGATCTCTGGAAACACCATATATTTT. This codes for CAWSVTGISGNTIYF.

The rearrangement joins TRBV28 to TRBJ2-1; D may be TRBD2 (7 bases). Trimming took 2 bases from V and 5 from J, leaving 16 bases between them. CDR1 is MDHEN, CDR2 SYDVKM, per germline. This CDR3 has 16 amino acids. CDR3 sequence (DNA): TGTGCCAGCAGTTTAAGGGGGAGGGCCATCCACAATGAGCAGTTCTTC. Protein product: CASSLRGRAIHNEQFF.

CDR3 nucleotides: TGTGCCAGTAGTACCCCCCGCGGCAGGGGGCATGGCTACACCTTC. Translated: CASSTPRGRGHGYTF. The gene calls are TRBV19 and TRBJ1-2; 8 nucleotides line up with TRBD1. V shed 4 bases, J shed 6 bases, and the junction held 10 bases outside the gene matches. CDR3 size: 15 residues. Germline assignment: CDR1 LNHDA and CDR2 SQIVND (reference sequence).

The table lists this clone with a count of one. The chain carries TRBV5-5 and TRBJ1-4; unclear D gene. Germline V gene sequence: CDR1 SGHKS, CDR2 YYEKEE (reference sequence). Trimming took 4 bases from V and 8 from J, leaving 18 bases between them. This CDR3 is 15 amino acids long. CDR3 nucleotide sequence: TGTGCCAGCAGCGTGGGAACAGCATCCGGGGAAAAACTGTTTTTT. This encodes CASSVGTASGEKLFF.

This chain connects TRBV19 to TRBJ2-3, with TRBD2 identical over 8 bases. The CDR3 is 15 amino acids. CDR1 is LNHDA and CDR2 is SQIVND in the germline V gene (reference sequence). V gave up 1 base and J gave up 5 bases; unmatched junction bases: 5. The CDR3 reads CASSIVAGGGDTQYF. CDR3 sequence (DNA): TGTGCCAGTAGTATAGTCGCGGGAGGTGGAGATACGCAGTATTTT.

The CDR3 coding sequence is TGTGCCAGCAGCCTCGGGCCCTCAACTAATGAAAAACTGTTTTTT. This gives the protein CASSLGPSTNEKLFF. V gene TRBV5-6 combines with J gene TRBJ1-4, with D unresolved. The CDR3 spans 15 residues. CDR1 is SGHDT and CDR2 is YYEEEE in the germline V gene. Between the trimmed V and J ends, which lost 4 bases and 0 bases, there was a span of 10 bases.

The chain combines TRBV9 with TRBJ1-5; D gene unclear. V was clipped by 5 bases and J by 7 bases, with 16 bases between them. This CDR3 spans 14 amino acids. CDR1 and CDR2 from the germline V gene are SGDLS and YYNGEE. The CDR3 here is CASSGGEGTQPQHF. CDR3 nucleotides: TGTGCCAGCAGTGGTGGAGAGGGCACCCAGCCCCAGCATTTT. Drawing the rest from reference TRBV9 and TRBJ1-5, the complete variable domain is DSGVTQTPKHLITATGQRVTLRCSPRSGDLSVYWYQQSLDQGLQFLIQYYNGEERAKGNILERFSAQQFPDLHSELNLSSLELGDSALYFCASSGGEGTQPQHFGDGTRLSIL.

CDR3: CASSLGPSGEKLFF. The CDR3 DNA reads TGTGCCAGCAGCTTGGGACCCTCGGGTGAAAAACTGTTTTTT. The chain recombines TRBV5-4 with TRBJ1-4; D gene ambiguous. The CDR3 is 14 residues long. CDR1 and CDR2 (germline): SGHNT, YYREEE (reference sequence). Trimming pared 0 bases from V and 7 bases from J, leaving 10 bases between.

The rearrangement uses TRBV11-3 and TRBJ1-2; D unclear. Germline lookup yields CDR1 SGHNT and CDR2 YENEEA. Trimming removed 0 bases from V and 1 base from J, with 3 bases in between. The CDR3 is 13 residues long. This CDR3 reads CASSLEHNYGYTF. For the CDR3, the DNA is TGTGCCAGCAGCTTAGAACATAACTATGGCTACACCTTC.

This clone appeared once. This chain connects TRBV11-3 to TRBJ2-2, with TRBD1 matching 7 bases. The CDR3 is made up of 14 amino acids. The V gene's germline CDR1 is SGHNT and CDR2 YENEEA. V trimming: 4 bases; J trimming: 1 base; junction bases outside the gene matches: 0. CDR3 DNA: TGTGCCAGCAGCTACAGGGGGAACACCGGGGAGCTGTTTTTT. Translation gives CASSYRGNTGELFF.

The chain has TRBV7-2 and TRBJ2-7; D remains unclear. The V end was cut by 5 bases, the J end by 2 bases, with 10 bases between. Germline CDR1 is SGHTA and CDR2 is FQGNSA. The CDR3 runs 13 residues. The CDR3 spells CASSPQAPYEQYF. CDR3 DNA: TGTGCCAGCAGCCCCCAAGCCCCCTACGAGCAGTACTTC.

This clone occurred a few times. The chain recombines TRBV9 with TRBJ1-2, with a possible D match to TRBD1 (6 bases). Between the trimmed V and J ends, which lost 4 bases and 3 bases, there was a span of 16 bases. Per the germline V gene, CDR1 is SGDLS and CDR2 is YYNGEE. CDR3 length equals 15 residues. This CDR3 reads CASSLTGGAYYGYTF. The CDR3, as DNA: TGTGCCAGCAGCCTTACGGGGGGCGCCTACTATGGCTACACCTTC.

This clone was observed once. The V gene is TRBV19, the J gene TRBJ2-3, with 14 bases identical to TRBD2. The V gene's germline CDR1 is LNHDA and CDR2 SQIVND (reference sequence). The trim removed 7 bases at V and 5 bases at J, leaving 17 bases unmatched. This CDR3 region has 19 residues. The CDR3, as DNA: TGTGCCAGTACCGTATCGATATTGACTAGCGGGAGGGTGAAAGATACGCAGTATTTT. Translation: CASTVSILTSGRVKDTQYF.

This clone appeared a single time. The CDR3 is CASSLAGGGAGANVLTF. The CDR3 nucleotides are TGTGCCAGCAGCTTGGCCGGAGGGGGCGCTGGGGCCAACGTCCTGACTTTC. This rearrangement joins TRBV7-3 to TRBJ2-6; possibly TRBD1 for D (7 bases). This CDR3 spans 17 amino acids. V was cut by 3 bases and J by 2 bases, with 14 bases left in between. Germline V lookup: CDR1 SGHTA, CDR2 FQGTGA.

The chain links TRBV7-9 to TRBJ2-1; D is uncertain. CDR1 SEHNR and CDR2 FQNEAQ come from the germline V gene (reference sequence). The CDR3 totals 11 residues. The V end lost 0 bases, the J end lost 6 bases, and 0 bases lay between the germline ends. The CDR3 nucleotides read TGTGCCAGCAGCTTAGCCAATGAGCAGTTCTTC. Residues: CASSLANEQFF.

The chain has TRBV19 and TRBJ2-1, with 11 positions matching TRBD2. Losses at the gene ends were 2 bases for V and 2 bases for J; bases not matched to a gene: 5. The CDR3 is 17 amino acids. Germline loops: CDR1 LNHDA, CDR2 SQIVND (reference sequence). In DNA, the CDR3 is TGTGCCAGTAGTATACACTTAGCGGGAGGGCCCTACAATGAGCAGTTCTTC. This gives the protein CASSIHLAGGPYNEQFF.

The chain employs TRBV19 and TRBJ1-2, with D unresolved. Germline lookup yields CDR1 LNHDA and CDR2 SQIVND (reference sequence). The CDR3 covers 16 residues. V lost 5 bases to trimming and J lost 0 bases, with 16 bases between them. CDR3: CASSPQPVIANYGYTF. CDR3 nucleotides: TGTGCCAGTAGTCCGCAGCCAGTAATTGCTAACTATGGCTACACCTTC.